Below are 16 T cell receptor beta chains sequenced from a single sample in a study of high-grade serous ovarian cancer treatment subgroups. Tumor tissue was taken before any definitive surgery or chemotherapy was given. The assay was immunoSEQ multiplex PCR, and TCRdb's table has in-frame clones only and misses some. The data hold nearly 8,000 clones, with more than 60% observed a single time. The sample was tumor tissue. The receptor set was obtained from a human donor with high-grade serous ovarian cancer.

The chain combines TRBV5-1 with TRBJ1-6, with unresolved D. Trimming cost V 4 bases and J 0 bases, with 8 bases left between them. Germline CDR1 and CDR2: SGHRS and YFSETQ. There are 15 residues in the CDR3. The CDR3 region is CASSERSSYNSPLHF. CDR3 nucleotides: TGCGCCAGCAGCGAGCGTAGCTCCTATAATTCACCCCTCCACTTT.

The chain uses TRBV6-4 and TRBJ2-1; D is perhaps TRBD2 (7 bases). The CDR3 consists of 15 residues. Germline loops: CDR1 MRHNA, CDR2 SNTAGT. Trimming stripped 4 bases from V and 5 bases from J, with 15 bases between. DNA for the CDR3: TGTGCCAGCAGTGCCGAGGGAGGGGGGAACAATGAGCAGTTCTTC. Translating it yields CASSAEGGGNNEQFF.

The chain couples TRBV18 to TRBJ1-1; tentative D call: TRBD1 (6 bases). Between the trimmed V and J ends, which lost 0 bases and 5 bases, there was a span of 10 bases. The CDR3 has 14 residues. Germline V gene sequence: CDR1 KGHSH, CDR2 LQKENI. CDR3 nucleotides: TGTGCCAGCTCACCACCCGGGGGCTCAACTGAAGCTTTCTTT. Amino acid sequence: CASSPPGGSTEAFF. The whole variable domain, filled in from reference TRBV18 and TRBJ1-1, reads NAGVMQNPRHLVRRRGQEARLRCSPMKGHSHVYWYRQLPEEGLKFMVYLQKENIIDESGMPKERFSAEFPKEGPSILRIQQVVRGDSAAYFCASSPPGGSTEAFFGQGTRLTVV.

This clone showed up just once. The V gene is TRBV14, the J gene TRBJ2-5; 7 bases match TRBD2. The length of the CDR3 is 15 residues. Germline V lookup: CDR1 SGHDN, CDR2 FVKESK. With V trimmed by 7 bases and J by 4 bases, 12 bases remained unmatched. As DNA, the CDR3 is TGTGCCAGCAACCCCGGGACTACCACCCGAGAGACCCAGTACTTC. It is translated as CASNPGTTTRETQYF.

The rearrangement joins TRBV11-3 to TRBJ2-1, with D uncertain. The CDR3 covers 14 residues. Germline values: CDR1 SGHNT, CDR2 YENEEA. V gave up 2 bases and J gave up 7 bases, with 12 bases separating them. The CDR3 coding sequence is TGTGCCAGCAGCTTACTCCACCATTTTAATGAGCAGTTCTTC. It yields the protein CASSLLHHFNEQFF.

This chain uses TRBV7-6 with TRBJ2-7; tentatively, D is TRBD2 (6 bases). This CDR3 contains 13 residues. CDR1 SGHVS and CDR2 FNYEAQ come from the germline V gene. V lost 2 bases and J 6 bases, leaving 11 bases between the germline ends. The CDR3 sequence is CASSLKTSSEQYF. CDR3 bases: TGTGCCAGCAGCTTAAAGACTAGTAGCGAGCAGTACTTC.

In DNA form, the CDR3 reads TGTGCCAGCAGCTTACCAGGGACTTACGAGCAGTACTTC. Its protein is CASSLPGTYEQYF. This rearrangement joins TRBV7-2 to TRBJ2-7; a possible D gene is TRBD2 (6 bases). Trimming pared 2 bases from V and 4 bases from J, leaving 9 bases between. This CDR3 has 13 residues. CDR1 is SGHTA, CDR2 FQGNSA, per germline.

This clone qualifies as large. The CDR3 here is CAADRANRGAEQYF. The DNA for the CDR3 is TGTGCCGCAGACCGGGCCAACAGGGGCGCCGAGCAGTACTTC. The V and J genes are TRBV6-1 and TRBJ2-7, with 7 bases identical to TRBD1. V gave up 11 bases and J gave up 6 bases; unmatched junction bases: 16. Germline CDR1 and CDR2: MNHNS and SASEGT. The CDR3 is 14 residues long.

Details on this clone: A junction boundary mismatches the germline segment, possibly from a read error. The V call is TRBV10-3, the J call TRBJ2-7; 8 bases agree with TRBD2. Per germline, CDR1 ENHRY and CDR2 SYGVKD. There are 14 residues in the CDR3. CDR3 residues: CASSESGREHEQYF. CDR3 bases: TGTGCCAGCAGTGAAAGCGGGAGAGAACACGAGCAGTACTTC.

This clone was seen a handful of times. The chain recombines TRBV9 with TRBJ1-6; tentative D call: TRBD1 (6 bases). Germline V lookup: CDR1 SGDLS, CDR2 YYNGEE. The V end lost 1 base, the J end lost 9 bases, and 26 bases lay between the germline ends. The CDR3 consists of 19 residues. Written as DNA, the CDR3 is TGTGCCAGCAGCGTAAACGCGATCGGGCAGGGGATGGGTGCTTCACCCCTCCACTTT. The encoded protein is CASSVNAIGQGMGASPLHF.

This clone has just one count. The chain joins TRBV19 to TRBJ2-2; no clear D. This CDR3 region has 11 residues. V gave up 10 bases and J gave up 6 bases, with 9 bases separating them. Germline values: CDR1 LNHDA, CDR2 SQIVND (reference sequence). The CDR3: CATWVAGELFF. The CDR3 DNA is TGTGCCACCTGGGTCGCCGGGGAGCTGTTTTTT. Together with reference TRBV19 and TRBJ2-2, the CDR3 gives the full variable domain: DGGITQSPKYLFRKEGQNVTLSCEQNLNHDAMYWYRQDPGQGLRLIYYSQIVNDFQKGDIAEGYSVSREKKESFPLTVTSAQKNPTAFYLCATWVAGELFFGEGSRLTVL.

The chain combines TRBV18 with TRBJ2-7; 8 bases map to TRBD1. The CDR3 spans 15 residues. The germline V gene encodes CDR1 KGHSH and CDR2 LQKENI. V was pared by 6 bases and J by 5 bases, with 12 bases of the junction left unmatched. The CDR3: CASSPTAGGLDEQYF. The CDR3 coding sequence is TGTGCCAGCTCGCCCACAGCAGGGGGCCTCGACGAGCAGTACTTC.

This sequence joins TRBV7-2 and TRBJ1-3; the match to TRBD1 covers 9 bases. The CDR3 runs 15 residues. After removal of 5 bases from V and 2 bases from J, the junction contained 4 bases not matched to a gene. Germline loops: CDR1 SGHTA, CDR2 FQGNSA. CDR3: CASSRDRDTGNTIYF. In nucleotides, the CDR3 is TGTGCCAGCAGCCGGGACAGGGATACTGGAAACACCATATATTTT.

The CDR3 loop is CATSRESYSNQPQHF. CDR3 DNA: TGTGCCACCAGCAGAGAGAGTTATAGCAATCAGCCCCAGCATTTT. The rearrangement links TRBV15 to TRBJ1-5; D ambiguous. The CDR3 loop spans 15 amino acids. The V end lost 0 bases, the J end lost 0 bases, and 6 bases lay between the germline ends. From germline, CDR1 is LNHNV and CDR2 YYDKDF (reference sequence).

The CDR3 is CARSGREGRMNEQYF. CDR3 DNA: TGTGCCAGAAGCGGACGGGAGGGCCGTATGAACGAGCAGTACTTC. This sequence joins TRBV5-3 and TRBJ2-7, with 8 positions matching TRBD2. TRBV5-3 is reported as an ORF; its role is uncertain. The CDR3 is 15 amino acids. With V trimmed by 4 bases and J by 5 bases, 11 bases remained unmatched.

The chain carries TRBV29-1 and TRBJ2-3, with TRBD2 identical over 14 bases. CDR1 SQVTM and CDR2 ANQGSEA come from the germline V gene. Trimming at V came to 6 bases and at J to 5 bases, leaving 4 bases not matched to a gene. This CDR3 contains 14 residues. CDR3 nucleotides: TGCAGCGTAGGGACTAGCGGGAGTTTAGATACGCAGTATTTT. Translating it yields CSVGTSGSLDTQYF.